Listed below are T cell receptor beta chains from one sample, sequenced in a study of cytomegalovirus exposure and HLA in healthy donors. The protocol was immunoSEQ multiplex PCR, while the TCRdb copy is restricted to in-frame clones and leaves out a portion. This table has 200,000 to 300,000 clones, approximately 85% appearing once. Sequenced material: PBMCs. These receptors all come from a girl aged 2 to 9 in good health and CMV-seronegative. Both conserved end residues are part of each CDR3. The D gene is left open where the match is weak. Some rows mark clone size as missing; the rest say once, few, many or name a class of expanded clone.

abundance,j_gene,v_gene,d_gene,CDR3nt,CDR3aa
once,TRBJ1-6,TRBV30,.,TGTGCCTGGAGGCGGGGGGAGGGTTCACCCCTCCACTTT,CAWRRGEGSPLHF
once,TRBJ2-1,TRBV2,TRBD1,TGTGCCAGCAGTGATCTTTCCCTACAGGGGGGCAAGGGGCAGTTCTTC,CASSDLSLQGGKGQFF
.,TRBJ2-5,TRBV4-1,TRBD2,TGCGCCAGCAGCCACTGGCTGGGCCTAGCGGGAGGGGAAGAGACCCAGTACTTC,CASSHWLGLAGGEETQYF
once,TRBJ2-1,TRBV10-1,.,TGCGCCAGCAGTGATCTAGCGAATACCTACAATGAGCAGTTCTTC,CASSDLANTYNEQFF
.,TRBJ2-1,TRBV5-1,.,TGCGCCAGCAGCTTGTTACCCGATAGCGGTAACAATGAGCAGTTCTTC,CASSLLPDSGNNEQFF
once,TRBJ2-1,TRBV30,.,TGTGCCTGGAGTCTTCAGGAGCAGTTCTTC,CAWSLQEQFF
.,TRBJ2-7,TRBV30,.,TGTGCCTGGAGTCTTGGGGCAGCGTGGTCCTACGAGCAGTACTTC,CAWSLGAAWSYEQYF
.,TRBJ1-3,TRBV5-5,.,TGTGCCAGCAGCTCGCGGGGGGCGCATAGGAACTCCACTGGAAACACCATATATTTT,CASSSRGAHRNSTGNTIYF
.,TRBJ2-2,TRBV5-1,TRBD2,TGCGCCAGCAGCCCCCTCATCCGGGAGGCGGTGGCCGGGGAGCTGTTTTTT,CASSPLIREAVAGELFF
.,TRBJ2-1,TRBV4-1,.,TGCGCCAGCAGCCAAGTCGGTCTCGGGGGCAATGAGCAGTTCTTC,CASSQVGLGGNEQFF
.,TRBJ1-5,TRBV7-8,.,TGTGCCAGCAGCGCCTCAGGGAATAGCAATCAGCCCCAGCATTTT,CASSASGNSNQPQHF